What follows are 6 T cell receptor beta chains derived from one specimen sequenced in a study of brain T cells in children with intractable seizures (dated by TCRdb to 2020 to 2022). What the time point label conveys for this sample: blood from clinic visit 5 months post-surgery; TSC patient then seizure free. The library was obtained by the immunoSEQ multiplex PCR assay. The table comes from immuneACCESS by way of TCRdb, which keeps in-frame sequences with V and J called. Part of the clones is missing from these tables; in studies checked, under half for an unresolved V gene and the rest for unknown reasons. The sample table lists 340,000 or so clones, 93% of them with a count of one. The top ten hold 5.5% to 6% of the sample. Sequenced here: peripheral blood, sampled around 5 months after surgery. The origin of the receptors is a boy under three years old with tuberous sclerosis and intractable seizures.

The chain has TRBV6-6 and TRBJ1-2; perhaps TRBD1 as D (6 bases). The V and J ends lost 5 bases and 3 bases respectively, with 16 bases between them. The CDR3 length is 15 residues. Germline CDR1 and CDR2: MNHNY and SVGAGI (reference sequence). CDR3 region: CASSDWTAVDYGYTF. CDR3 nucleotides: TGTGCCAGCAGTGACTGGACAGCAGTTGACTATGGCTACACCTTC.

Of note for this clone: This specimen includes other DNA sequences encoding the same CDR3. This chain connects TRBV6-5 to TRBJ1-1; D remains unclear. With 6 bases removed from V and 1 base from J, the gap between germline ends came to 3 bases. The length of the CDR3 is 11 residues. Germline V lookup: CDR1 MNHEY, CDR2 SVGAGI. CDR3 sequence (DNA): TGTGCCAGCAGAGGGAACACTGAAGCTTTCTTT. This translates into CASRGNTEAFF.

J is TRBJ1-1 and V is TRBV5-1, with 10 positions matching TRBD1. The germline V gene encodes CDR1 SGHRS and CDR2 YFSETQ. This CDR3 is built from 16 residues. The trim removed 5 bases at V and 5 bases at J, leaving 12 bases unmatched. CDR3 DNA sequence: TGCGCCAGCAGGGTGCGGTGGACAGGGGGTAAGACTGAAGCTTTCTTT. Translated: CASRVRWTGGKTEAFF.

CDR3 sequence: CASRIEVPKCEQFF. CDR3 nucleotides: TGTGCCAGCAGGATCGAGGTCCCCAAATGTGAGCAGTTCTTC. The chain links TRBV6-6 to TRBJ2-1; D call uncertain. Germline values: CDR1 MNHNY, CDR2 SVGAGI (reference sequence). The CDR3 sequence is 14 residues long. V lost 6 bases, J lost 9 bases, and 18 bases lay in between.

In its sample, this clone was seen once. The chain carries TRBV3-1 (or the pseudogene TRBV3-2) and TRBJ2-7, with 8 positions matching TRBD2. The J segment lost 5 bases and the V segment lost 1 base, leaving 10 bases of the junction unmatched. From germline, CDR1 is LGHDT and CDR2 YNNKEL (reference sequence). This CDR3 spans 16 amino acids. The CDR3 sequence: CASSQVWVAGPDEQYF. The DNA of the CDR3 is TGTGCCAGCAGCCAAGTTTGGGTAGCGGGACCCGACGAGCAGTACTTC.

J is TRBJ1-4 and V is TRBV5-1; D is perhaps TRBD1 (6 bases). The CDR3 is 15 residues long. V shed 4 bases and J shed 2 bases, with 12 bases lying between them. Germline loops: CDR1 SGHRS, CDR2 YFSETQ. The CDR3 sequence is CASSIQGDTNEKLFF. The CDR3 DNA sequence: TGCGCCAGCAGCATACAGGGAGATACTAATGAAAAACTGTTTTTT.